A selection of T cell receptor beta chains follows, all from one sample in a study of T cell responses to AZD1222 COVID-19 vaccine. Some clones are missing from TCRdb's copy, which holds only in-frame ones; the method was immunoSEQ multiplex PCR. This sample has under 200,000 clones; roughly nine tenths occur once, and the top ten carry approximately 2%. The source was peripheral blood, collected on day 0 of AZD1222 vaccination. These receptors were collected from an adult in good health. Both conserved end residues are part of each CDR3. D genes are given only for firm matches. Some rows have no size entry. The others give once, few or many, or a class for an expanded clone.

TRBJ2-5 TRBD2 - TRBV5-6 CASSEGLARQETQYF TGTGCCAGCAGCGAGGGACTAGCGAGACAAGAGACCCAGTACTTC
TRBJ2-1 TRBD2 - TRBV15 CATSRSPTSGRPQEQFF TGTGCCACCAGCAGATCCCCTACTAGCGGGAGGCCCCAGGAGCAGTTCTTC
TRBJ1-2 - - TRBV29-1 CSVQSRGTNYGYTF TGCAGCGTTCAGTCGCGGGGGACCAACTATGGCTACACCTTC
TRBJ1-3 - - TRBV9 CASSVALSGNTIYF TGTGCCAGCAGCGTAGCGCTCTCTGGAAACACCATATATTTT
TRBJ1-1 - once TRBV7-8 CASSRGALGGEAFF TGTGCCAGCAGCCGTGGTGCTTTGGGGGGCGAAGCTTTCTTT
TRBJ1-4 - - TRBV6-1 CASSDGAGTYEKLFF TGTGCCAGCAGTGATGGAGCGGGAACCTACGAAAAACTGTTTTTT
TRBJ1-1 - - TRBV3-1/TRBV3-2 CASSQVSLWPEAFF TGTGCCAGCAGCCAAGTTTCTCTTTGGCCTGAAGCTTTCTTT
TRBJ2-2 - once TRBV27 CASSLLDRENTGELFF TGTGCCAGCAGTCTCCTGGACAGAGAGAACACCGGGGAGCTGTTTTTT
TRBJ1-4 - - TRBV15 CATSRLTIRDMKEKLFF TGTGCCACCAGCAGATTAACGATCCGGGACATGAAAGAAAAACTGTTTTTT
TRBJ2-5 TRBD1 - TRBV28 CASSIQGPQETQYF TGTGCCAGCAGTATACAGGGGCCGCAAGAGACCCAGTACTTC
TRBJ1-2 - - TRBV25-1 CASISFEGYTF TGTGCCAGCATCAGTTTTGAGGGCTACACCTTC
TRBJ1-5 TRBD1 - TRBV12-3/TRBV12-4 CASSLGTGQPQHF TGTGCCAGCAGTTTAGGGACAGGTCAGCCCCAGCATTTT
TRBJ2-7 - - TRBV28 CASSPRDRYEQYF TGTGCCAGCAGTCCACGCGACAGATACGAGCAGTACTTC
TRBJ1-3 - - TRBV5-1 CASSLGDSGNTIYF TGCGCCAGCAGCTTGGGAGACTCTGGAAACACCATATATTTT
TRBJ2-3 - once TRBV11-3 CASSLGALGNTDTQYF TGTGCCAGCAGCTTAGGGGCACTCGGAAACACAGATACGCAGTATTTT
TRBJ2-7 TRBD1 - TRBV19 CASTGQGRYEQYF TGTGCCAGTACAGGACAGGGCCGGTACGAGCAGTACTTC
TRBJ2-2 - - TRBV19 CATGVDTGELFF TGTGCCACCGGAGTGGACACCGGGGAGCTGTTTTTT
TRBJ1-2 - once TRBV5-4 CASSSIEAIYGYTF TGTGCCAGCAGCTCGATTGAGGCGATCTATGGCTACACCTTC
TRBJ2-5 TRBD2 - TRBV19 CASSIGGGLQETQYF TGTGCCAGTAGTATAGGCGGGGGTCTTCAAGAGACCCAGTACTTC
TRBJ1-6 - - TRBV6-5 CASREGSRLNSPLHF TGTGCCAGCAGGGAGGGGTCACGTTTAAATTCACCCCTCCACTTT
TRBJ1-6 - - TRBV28 CASSSSASHSPLHF TGTGCCAGCAGTTCGTCGGCCAGCCATTCACCCCTCCACTTT
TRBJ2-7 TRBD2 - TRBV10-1 CASRASGTYEQYF TGCGCCAGCAGAGCTAGCGGAACCTACGAGCAGTACTTC
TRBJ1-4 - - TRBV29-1 CSVGSIQSNEKLFF TGCAGCGTAGGGAGTATTCAATCTAATGAAAAACTGTTTTTT